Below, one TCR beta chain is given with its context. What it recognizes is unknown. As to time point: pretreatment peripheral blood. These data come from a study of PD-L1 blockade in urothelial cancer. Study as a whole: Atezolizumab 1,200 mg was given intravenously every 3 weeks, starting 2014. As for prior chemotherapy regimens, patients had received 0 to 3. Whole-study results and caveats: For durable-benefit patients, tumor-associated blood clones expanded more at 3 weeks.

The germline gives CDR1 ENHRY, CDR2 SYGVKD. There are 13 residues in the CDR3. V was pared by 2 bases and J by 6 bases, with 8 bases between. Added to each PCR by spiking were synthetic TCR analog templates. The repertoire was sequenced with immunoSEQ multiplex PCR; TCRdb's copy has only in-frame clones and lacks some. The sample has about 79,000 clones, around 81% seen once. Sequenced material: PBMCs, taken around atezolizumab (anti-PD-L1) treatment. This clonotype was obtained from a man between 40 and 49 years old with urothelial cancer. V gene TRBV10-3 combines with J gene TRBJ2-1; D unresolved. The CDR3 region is CAISEPSPNEQFF. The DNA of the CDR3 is TGTGCCATCAGTGAGCCCTCTCCCAATGAGCAGTTCTTC.